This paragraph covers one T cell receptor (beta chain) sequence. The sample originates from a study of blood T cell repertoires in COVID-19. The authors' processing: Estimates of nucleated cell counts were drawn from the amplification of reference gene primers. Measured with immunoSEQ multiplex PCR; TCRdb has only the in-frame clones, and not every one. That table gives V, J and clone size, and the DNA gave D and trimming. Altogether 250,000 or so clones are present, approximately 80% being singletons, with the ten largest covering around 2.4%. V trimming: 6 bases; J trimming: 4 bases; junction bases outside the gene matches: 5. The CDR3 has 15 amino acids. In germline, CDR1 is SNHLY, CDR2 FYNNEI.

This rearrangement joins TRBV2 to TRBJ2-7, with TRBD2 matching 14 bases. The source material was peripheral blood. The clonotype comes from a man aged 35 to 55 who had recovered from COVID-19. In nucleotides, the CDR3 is TGTGCCAGCAGAGCAGGACTAGCGGGAGGTTACGAGCAGTACTTC. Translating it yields CASRAGLAGGYEQYF.